This is a list of T cell receptor beta chains from one sample in a study of blood T cell repertoires in COVID-19. The table came from immunoSEQ multiplex PCR; TCRdb's copy has only in-frame clones and leaves some out. The sample carries over 100,000 clones, approximately 84% recorded once. Sequenced: peripheral blood. These receptors all come from a man aged 60 to 69 with acute or convalescent COVID-19. CDR3s include the opening cysteine and the closing phenylalanine or tryptophan. D genes are given only for firm matches. Rows give clone size only sometimes, using once, few, many, or a class for an expanded clone.

v_gene	d_gene	abundance	j_gene	CDR3nt	CDR3aa
TRBV6-5	-	-	TRBJ2-7	TGTGCCAGCAGTTACAAGGACTTCCAGTACTTC	CASSYKDFQYF
TRBV19	-	-	TRBJ1-1	TGTGCCAGTAGCCCCCAGTCGTGGGCAGGACAGAACACTGAAGCTTTCTTT	CASSPQSWAGQNTEAFF
TRBV5-1	TRBD2	-	TRBJ2-6	TGCGCCAGCAGCTTCGGACTAGCGGGTGTCTCTGGGGCCAACGTCCTGACTTTC	CASSFGLAGVSGANVLTF
TRBV29-1	TRBD1	-	TRBJ1-2	TGCAGCGTTGAAGGGACAGGTTCCGGGTCGCCCACCTTC	CSVEGTGSGSPTF
TRBV6-4	TRBD1	-	TRBJ2-3	TGTGCCAGCGCCCCGGGACAGGGGGAGATAGATACGCAGTATTTT	CASAPGQGEIDTQYF
TRBV11-2	-	-	TRBJ2-1	TGTGCCAGCAGCCCCCGGCTAGCGTCATACAATGAGCAGTTCTTC	CASSPRLASYNEQFF
TRBV7-2	TRBD1	-	TRBJ1-1	TGTGCCAGCAGCATAGACAGGGGTGCTGAAGCTTTCTTT	CASSIDRGAEAFF
TRBV5-1	TRBD2	-	TRBJ2-5	TGCGCCAGCAGCGCCAAAACCGGGACTAGTGAGACCCAGTACTTC	CASSAKTGTSETQYF
TRBV7-6	-	-	TRBJ1-5	TGTGCCAGCAGCAGCTTAACGGGACAAATAGGACAGCCCCAGCATTTT	CASSSLTGQIGQPQHF
TRBV29-1	-	-	TRBJ2-7	TGCAGCGGTACCCCGGGTCCTCCCAACGAGCAGTACTTC	CSGTPGPPNEQYF
TRBV15	TRBD2	-	TRBJ2-1	TGTGCCACCAGCAGAGATCCCGGGAGGGTGGCCAATGAGCAGTTCTTC	CATSRDPGRVANEQFF
TRBV10-2	-	-	TRBJ1-4	TGCGCCAGCAGTGTCTTTGGTAGAAGTAATGAAAAACTGTTTTTT	CASSVFGRSNEKLFF
TRBV2	TRBD2	-	TRBJ2-5	TGTGCCGGTAGCCCGGGACTAGCGTCAGAGACCCAGTACTTC	CAGSPGLASETQYF
TRBV5-1	-	-	TRBJ2-5	TGCGCCAGCAGCTTGGTTAGGGTTAGAGGGGAGACCCAGTACTTC	CASSLVRVRGETQYF
TRBV2	-	-	TRBJ1-6	TGTGCCAGCGCACAGTTCAATTCACCCCTCCACTTT	CASAQFNSPLHF
TRBV28	TRBD1	once	TRBJ2-5	TGTGCCAGCAGTACGCAGACAGGGTGGGAGACCCAGTACTTC	CASSTQTGWETQYF
TRBV5-4	TRBD1	-	TRBJ2-1	TGTGCCAGCAGCTTTGACAGGGGATCCTACAATGAGCAGTTCTTC	CASSFDRGSYNEQFF
TRBV28	-	-	TRBJ1-6	TGTGCCAGCCTCCCCGCCGGGAGATATAATTCACCCCTCCACTTT	CASLPAGRYNSPLHF
TRBV11-2	-	-	TRBJ2-3	TGTGCCAGCAGATCCTTAAGGGAGGGCACAGATACGCAGTATTTT	CASRSLREGTDTQYF
TRBV28	TRBD1	-	TRBJ1-4	TGTGCCAGCAGTATACAGGGGGGAAATGAAAAACTGTTTTTT	CASSIQGGNEKLFF
TRBV5-1	TRBD1	-	TRBJ1-1	TGCGCCAGCAGCTCTAGCTGGGGGGACAGGGTGGCTGAAGCTTTCTTT	CASSSSWGDRVAEAFF
TRBV19	-	-	TRBJ1-1	TGTGCCAGTAGTGGTACCAGTACCATGAACACTGAAGCTTTCTTT	CASSGTSTMNTEAFF
TRBV4-1	-	-	TRBJ1-5	TGCGCCAGCAGCCAAGGAGCCTCCCGGGGGGAGCATTTT	CASSQGASRGEHF
TRBV9	-	-	TRBJ2-5	TGTGCCAGCGCCATGGACGGGGACCAGTACTTC	CASAMDGDQYF
TRBV29-1	-	-	TRBJ1-1	TGCAGCGTTGAAGATGTGAGTACTGAAGCTTTCTTT	CSVEDVSTEAFF
TRBV4-1	-	-	TRBJ2-5	TGCGCCAGCAGCCAAGTCAACGGGAACCAAGAGACCCAGTACTTC	CASSQVNGNQETQYF
TRBV10-3	-	many	TRBJ1-3	TGTGCCATCGGGGGGGGTTCCGGAAACACCATATATTTT	CAIGGGSGNTIYF
TRBV27	TRBD2	few	TRBJ2-3	TGTGCCAGCAGTTTCTCCCGGACTAGCGGAGGCACAGATACGCAGTATTTT	CASSFSRTSGGTDTQYF